Included here is one TCR beta chain sequence, with context. Its antigen is not known. Replicate PCRs run on sorted subsets employed 150 to 250 ng DNA, some 33,000 T cell genomes. Here immunoSEQ multiplex PCR was the method, and the copy in TCRdb shows in-frame clones only, minus some. This sample has a few million clones; over 85% occur once, and the top ten carry less than 2%. These data belong to a study of shared clonotypes between healthy human individuals. At the level of the study: Every donor yielded three CD4 naive, three CD4 memory, two CD8 naive and one CD8 memory plate.

CD45RO-negative cells were positively selected for CCR7, leaving out terminally differentiated effector memory CD45RA+ cells. This CDR3 is 13 amino acids long. Losses at the gene ends were 3 bases for V and 10 bases for J; bases not matched to a gene: 5. Germline CDR1 reads SEHNR; CDR2 reads FQNEAQ (reference sequence). Study-wide results and limits: Among non-shared clonotypes, generation probabilities were lower than among those shared by all four donors.

The rearrangement joins TRBV7-9 to TRBJ2-1; TRBD1 matches 8 bases. The clonotype was recovered from a man between 18 and 35 years old in good health. Some clones in this sample may be carry-over from other donors' samples. Sequencing input: naive CD8+ T cells from PBMCs. The CDR3 here is CASSFQGAREQFF. The CDR3 DNA is TGTGCCAGCAGCTTTCAGGGGGCTCGGGAGCAGTTCTTC.